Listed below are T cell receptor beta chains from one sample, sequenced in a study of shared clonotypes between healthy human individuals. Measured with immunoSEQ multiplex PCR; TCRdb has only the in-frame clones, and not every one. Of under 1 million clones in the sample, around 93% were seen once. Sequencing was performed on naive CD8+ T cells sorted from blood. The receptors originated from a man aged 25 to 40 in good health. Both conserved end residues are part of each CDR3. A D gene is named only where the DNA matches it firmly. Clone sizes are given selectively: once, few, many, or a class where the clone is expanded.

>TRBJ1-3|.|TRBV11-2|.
CASRGLNWNTIYF
TGTGCCAGCAGGGGTCTAAACTGGAACACCATATATTTT
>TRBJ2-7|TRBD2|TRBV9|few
CASSGTGTSGSEQYF
TGTGCCAGCAGCGGAACAGGGACTAGCGGGAGCGAGCAGTACTTC
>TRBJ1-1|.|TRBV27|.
CASSLSRDLTEAFF
TGTGCCAGCAGTTTGTCTCGGGACCTAACTGAAGCTTTCTTT
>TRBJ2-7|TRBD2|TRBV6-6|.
CASSYPGLAGDMGQYF
TGTGCCAGCAGTTACCCGGGACTAGCGGGAGACATGGGGCAGTACTTC
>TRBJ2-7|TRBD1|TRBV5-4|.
CASSFGTGGVYEQYF
TGTGCCAGCAGCTTCGGTACAGGGGGCGTCTACGAGCAGTACTTC
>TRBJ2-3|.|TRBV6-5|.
CASSYKGTDTQYF
TGTGCCAGCAGTTACAAGGGGACAGATACGCAGTATTTT
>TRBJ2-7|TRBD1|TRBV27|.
CASSPLGQETSYEQYF
TGTGCCAGCAGTCCCTTGGGACAGGAAACTTCCTACGAGCAGTACTTC
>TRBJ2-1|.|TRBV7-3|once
CASSQTGRSSYNEQFF
TGTGCCAGCAGTCAGACCGGCCGGAGCTCCTACAATGAGCAGTTCTTC
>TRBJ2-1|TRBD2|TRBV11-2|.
CASSLGGSQNNEQFF
TGTGCCAGCAGCTTGGGCGGGAGTCAGAACAATGAGCAGTTCTTC
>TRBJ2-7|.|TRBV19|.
CASSPYGLSYEQYF
TGTGCCAGTAGCCCTTATGGGCTCTCCTACGAGCAGTACTTC
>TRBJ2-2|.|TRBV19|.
CASSQTGNTGELFF
TGTGCCAGTAGTCAGACAGGGAACACCGGGGAGCTGTTTTTT
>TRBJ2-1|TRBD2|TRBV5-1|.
CASSGWEIPGLAGVGGYNEQFF
TGCGCCAGCAGCGGGTGGGAGATTCCGGGACTAGCGGGAGTGGGGGGCTACAATGAGCAGTTCTTC
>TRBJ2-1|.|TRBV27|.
CASSLGGLVYNEQFF
TGTGCCAGCAGTTTAGGGGGACTCGTTTACAATGAGCAGTTCTTC
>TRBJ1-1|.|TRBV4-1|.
CASSLQGGGTEAFF
TGTGCCAGCAGCTTGCAGGGCGGGGGCACTGAAGCTTTCTTT
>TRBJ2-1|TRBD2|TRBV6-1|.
CASSEWLTSGKFYNEQFF
TGTGCCAGCAGTGAGTGGTTAACTAGCGGGAAGTTTTACAATGAGCAGTTCTTC
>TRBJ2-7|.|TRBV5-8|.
CASSPRTIGEQYF
TGTGCCAGCAGCCCCCGGACGATTGGAGAGCAGTACTTC
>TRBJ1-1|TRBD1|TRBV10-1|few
CASSDGQENTEAFF
TGCGCCAGCAGCGACGGACAGGAGAACACTGAAGCTTTCTTT
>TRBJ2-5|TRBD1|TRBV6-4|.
CASSDSWTGGLETQYF
TGTGCCAGCAGTGACTCCTGGACAGGGGGTCTCGAGACCCAGTACTTC
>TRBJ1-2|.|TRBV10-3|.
CAIMGDISYGYTF
TGTGCCATCATGGGTGACATCTCCTATGGCTACACCTTC